These T cell receptor beta chains were read from a single sample in a study of blood T cell repertoires in COVID-19. Sequencing was performed with immunoSEQ multiplex PCR; in TCRdb, only in-frame clones are kept and a portion is missing. In the table there are 200,000 or so clones, 84% of which are singletons. The sample consisted of PBMCs or T cells enriched from blood (not recorded which). These receptors were obtained from a man in his sixties who had recovered from COVID-19. The CDR3 runs from the conserved cysteine through the conserved F or W. Each record gives: J gene, D gene, V gene, clone size, CDR3 DNA, CDR3 protein. A D gene is named only where the DNA matches it firmly. Where a row states a size, it is once, few, many or the class of an expanded clone; other rows omit it.

TRBJ1-2 NA TRBV19 NA TGTGCCAGTAGCCACGGACAGAACTATGGCTACACCTTC CASSHGQNYGYTF
TRBJ1-4 TRBD1 TRBV2 NA TGTGCCAGCAGTCTACAGGGGGGAAATGAAAAACTGTTTTTT CASSLQGGNEKLFF
TRBJ1-2 NA TRBV6-5 NA TGTGCCAGCAGTACAGGGCCGGGGGGCTACACCTTC CASSTGPGGYTF
TRBJ2-3 NA TRBV7-9 once TGTGCCAGCAGCGAACAAGATACGCAGTATTTT CASSEQDTQYF
TRBJ1-2 NA TRBV18 NA TGTGCCAGCTCACCCGAGACAGGCGGCTATGGCTACACCTTC CASSPETGGYGYTF
TRBJ1-2 NA TRBV5-4 NA TGTGCCAGCAGCTTTACAGGAGAAGGCTACACCTTC CASSFTGEGYTF
TRBJ1-6 TRBD1 TRBV7-2 NA TGTGCCAGCAGCTTGCGACAGGGGGATAGTTCACCCCTCCACTTT CASSLRQGDSSPLHF
TRBJ1-2 NA TRBV5-1 NA TGCGCCAGCAGCGGCGGGACTGTCTATGGCTACACCTTC CASSGGTVYGYTF
TRBJ1-1 NA TRBV3-1/TRBV3-2 NA TGTGCCAGCAGCCAAGCCACAGGGATAAACACTGAAGCTTTCTTT CASSQATGINTEAFF
TRBJ1-4 NA TRBV7-2 NA TGTGCCAGCAGCCAAGGGGGGGGTGGGCGCGAAAAACTGTTTTTT CASSQGGGGREKLFF
TRBJ2-2 TRBD2 TRBV6-5 NA TGTGCCAGCAGTTCCCTAGCGGGGGGGCGCACCGGGGAGCTGTTTTTT CASSSLAGGRTGELFF
TRBJ2-5 NA TRBV24-1 NA TGTGCCACCAGTGATTTAGGTCCGGGGGGCGAAGAGACCCAGTACTTC CATSDLGPGGEETQYF
TRBJ2-5 TRBD2 TRBV11-3 NA TGTGCCAGCAGCTTCGGCGGGGGGGCCGCAGAGACCCAGTACTTC CASSFGGGAAETQYF
TRBJ1-1 TRBD1 TRBV4-1 NA TGCGCCAGCAGCCAGGGACCTACAGGGGAAACTGAAGCTTTCTTT CASSQGPTGETEAFF
TRBJ2-1 NA TRBV11-2 NA TGTGCCAGCAGCTTAGGAGGTTACAATGAGCAGTTCTTC CASSLGGYNEQFF
TRBJ2-1 NA TRBV11-3 NA TGTGCCAGCAGCTTAATCAGTTACAATGAGCAGTTCTTC CASSLISYNEQFF
TRBJ1-2 TRBD1 TRBV5-1 NA TGCGCCAGCAGCTCACAGGGACAGGGGGCGGAAGGCTACACCTTC CASSSQGQGAEGYTF
TRBJ1-6 NA TRBV15 NA TGTGCCACCAGCTCAGGGGCAGGGACGGGTTCACCCCTCCACTTT CATSSGAGTGSPLHF
TRBJ1-4 NA TRBV19 few TGTGCCAGTAGTATGCAGGTGAAGGAAAAACTGTTTTTT CASSMQVKEKLFF
TRBJ1-6 NA TRBV6-6 NA TGTGCCAGCAGTTACTCGGGACAAAATAATTCACCCCTCCACTTT CASSYSGQNNSPLHF